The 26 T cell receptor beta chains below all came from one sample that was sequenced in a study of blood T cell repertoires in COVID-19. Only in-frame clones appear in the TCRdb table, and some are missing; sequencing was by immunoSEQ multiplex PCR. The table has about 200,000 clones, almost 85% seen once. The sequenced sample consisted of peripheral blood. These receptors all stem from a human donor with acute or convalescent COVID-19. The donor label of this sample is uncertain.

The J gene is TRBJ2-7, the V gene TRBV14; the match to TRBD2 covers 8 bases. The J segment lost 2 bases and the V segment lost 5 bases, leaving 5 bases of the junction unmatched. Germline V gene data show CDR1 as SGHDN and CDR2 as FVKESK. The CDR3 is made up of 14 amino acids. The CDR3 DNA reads TGTGCCAGCAGCACTAGCGGAGGGACCTACGAGCAGTACTTC. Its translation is CASSTSGGTYEQYF.

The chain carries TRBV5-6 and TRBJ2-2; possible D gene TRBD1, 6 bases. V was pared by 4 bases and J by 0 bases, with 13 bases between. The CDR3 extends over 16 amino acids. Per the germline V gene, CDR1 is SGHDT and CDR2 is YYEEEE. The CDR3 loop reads CASSENRVTNTGELFF. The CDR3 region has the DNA TGTGCCAGCAGCGAAAACAGGGTAACGAACACCGGGGAGCTGTTTTTT.

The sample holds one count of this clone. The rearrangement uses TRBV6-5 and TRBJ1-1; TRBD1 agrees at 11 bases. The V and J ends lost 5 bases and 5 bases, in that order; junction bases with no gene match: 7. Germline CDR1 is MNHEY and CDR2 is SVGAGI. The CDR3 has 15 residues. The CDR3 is CASSPTGTGGTEAFF. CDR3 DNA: TGTGCCAGCAGTCCGACCGGGACAGGGGGTACTGAAGCTTTCTTT.

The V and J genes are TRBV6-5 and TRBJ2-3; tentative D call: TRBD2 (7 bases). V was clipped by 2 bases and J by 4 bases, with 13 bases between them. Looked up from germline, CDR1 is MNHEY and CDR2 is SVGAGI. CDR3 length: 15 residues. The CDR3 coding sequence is TGTGCCAGCAGTTACCGCGGGAGACAGGCAGATACGCAGTATTTT. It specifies CASSYRGRQADTQYF.

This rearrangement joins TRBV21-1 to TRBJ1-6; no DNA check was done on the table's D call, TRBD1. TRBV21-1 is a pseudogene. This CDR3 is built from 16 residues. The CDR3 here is CATGGTGKTYNSPLHF. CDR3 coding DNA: TGTGCCACGGGCGGGACAGGGAAGACCTATAATTCACCCCTCCACTTT.

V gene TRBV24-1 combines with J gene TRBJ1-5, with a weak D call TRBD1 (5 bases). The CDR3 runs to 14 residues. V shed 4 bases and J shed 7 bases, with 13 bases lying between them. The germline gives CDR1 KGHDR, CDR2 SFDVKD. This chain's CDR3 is CATSDAGRRQPQHF. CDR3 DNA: TGTGCCACCAGTGACGCAGGGAGGCGACAGCCCCAGCATTTT.

The CDR3 reads CASSRAGSTDTQYF. The CDR3 bases are TGTGCCAGCTCCCGAGCGGGAAGCACAGATACGCAGTATTTT. The V call is TRBV18, the J call TRBJ2-3; 7 bases are shared with TRBD2. Germline V lookup: CDR1 KGHSH, CDR2 LQKENI. The V gene end was trimmed by 6 bases and the J gene end by 0 bases; junction bases not matched to a gene: 3. CDR3 length: 14 amino acids.

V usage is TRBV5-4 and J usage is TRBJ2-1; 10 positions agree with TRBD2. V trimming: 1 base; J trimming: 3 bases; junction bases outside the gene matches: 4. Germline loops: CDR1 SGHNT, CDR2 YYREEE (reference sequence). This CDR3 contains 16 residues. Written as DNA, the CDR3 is TGTGCCAGCAGCTTGAAACTAGCGGGGTACTACAATGAGCAGTTCTTC. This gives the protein CASSLKLAGYYNEQFF.

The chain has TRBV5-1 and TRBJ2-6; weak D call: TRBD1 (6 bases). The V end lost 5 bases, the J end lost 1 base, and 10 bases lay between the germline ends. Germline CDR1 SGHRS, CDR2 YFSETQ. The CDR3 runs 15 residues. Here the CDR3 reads CASRPQGSGANVLTF. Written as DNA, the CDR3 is TGCGCCAGCAGACCACAGGGATCTGGGGCCAACGTCCTGACTTTC.

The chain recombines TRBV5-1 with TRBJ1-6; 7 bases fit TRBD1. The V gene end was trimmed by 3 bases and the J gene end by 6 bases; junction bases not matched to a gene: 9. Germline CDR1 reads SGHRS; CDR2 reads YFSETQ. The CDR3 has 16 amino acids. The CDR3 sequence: CASSWSTGEANSPLHF. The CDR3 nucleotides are TGCGCCAGCAGCTGGTCCACAGGGGAGGCTAATTCACCCCTCCACTTT.

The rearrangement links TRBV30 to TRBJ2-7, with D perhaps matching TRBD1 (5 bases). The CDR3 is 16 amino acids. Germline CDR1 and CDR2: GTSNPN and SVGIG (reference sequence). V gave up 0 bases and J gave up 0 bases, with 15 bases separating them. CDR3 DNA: TGTGCCTGGAGTGTATTCGGGCAGGGAAGCTCCTACGAGCAGTACTTC. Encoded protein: CAWSVFGQGSSYEQYF.

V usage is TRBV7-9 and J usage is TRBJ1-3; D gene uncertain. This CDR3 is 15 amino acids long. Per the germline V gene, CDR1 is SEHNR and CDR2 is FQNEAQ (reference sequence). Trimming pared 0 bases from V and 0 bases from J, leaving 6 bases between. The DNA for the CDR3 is TGTGCCAGCAGCTTAGCGCTAGGCTCTGGAAACACCATATATTTT. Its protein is CASSLALGSGNTIYF.

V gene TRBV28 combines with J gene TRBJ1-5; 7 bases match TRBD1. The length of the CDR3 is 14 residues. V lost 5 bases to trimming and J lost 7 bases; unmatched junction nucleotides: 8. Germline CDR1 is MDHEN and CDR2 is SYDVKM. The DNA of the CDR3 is TGTGCCAGCAGTGAAGGACAGGCGAGGCAGCCCCAGCATTTT. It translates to CASSEGQARQPQHF. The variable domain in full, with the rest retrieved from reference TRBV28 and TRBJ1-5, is DVKVTQSSRYLVKRTGEKVFLECVQDMDHENMFWYRQDPGLGLRLIYFSYDVKMKEKGDIPEGYSVSREKKERFSLILESASTNQTSMYLCASSEGQARQPQHFGDGTRLSIL.

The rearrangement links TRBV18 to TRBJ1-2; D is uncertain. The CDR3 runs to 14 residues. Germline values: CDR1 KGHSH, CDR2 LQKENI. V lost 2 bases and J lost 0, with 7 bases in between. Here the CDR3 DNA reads TGTGCCAGCTCACCAGCGGATACTAACTATGGCTACACCTTC. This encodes CASSPADTNYGYTF.

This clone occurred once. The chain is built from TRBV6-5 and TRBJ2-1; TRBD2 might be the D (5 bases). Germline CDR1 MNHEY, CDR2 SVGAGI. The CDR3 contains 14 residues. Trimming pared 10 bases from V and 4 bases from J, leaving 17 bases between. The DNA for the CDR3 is TGTGCCACCCAACGGGCTACGGGGTACAATGAGCAGTTCTTC. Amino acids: CATQRATGYNEQFF.

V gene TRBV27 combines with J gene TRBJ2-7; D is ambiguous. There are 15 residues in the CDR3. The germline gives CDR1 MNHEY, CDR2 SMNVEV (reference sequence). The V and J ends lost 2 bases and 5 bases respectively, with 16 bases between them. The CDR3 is CASSLRPSVEHEQYF. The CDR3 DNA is TGTGCCAGCAGTTTAAGACCATCGGTGGAGCACGAGCAGTACTTC.

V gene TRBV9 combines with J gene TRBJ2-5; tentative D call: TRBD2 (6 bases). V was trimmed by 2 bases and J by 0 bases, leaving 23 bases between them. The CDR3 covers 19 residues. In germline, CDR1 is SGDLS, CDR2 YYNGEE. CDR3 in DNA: TGTGCCAGCAGCGTTGGCGACATCGGGAGTTCTACGTACCAAGAGACCCAGTACTTC. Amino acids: CASSVGDIGSSTYQETQYF.

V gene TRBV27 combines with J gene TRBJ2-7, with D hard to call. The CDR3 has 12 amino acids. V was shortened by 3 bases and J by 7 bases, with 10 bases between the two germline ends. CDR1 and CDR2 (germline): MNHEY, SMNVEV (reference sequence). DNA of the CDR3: TGTGCCAGCAGTTTTACGGTCGGGGAGCAGTACTTC. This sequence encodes CASSFTVGEQYF.

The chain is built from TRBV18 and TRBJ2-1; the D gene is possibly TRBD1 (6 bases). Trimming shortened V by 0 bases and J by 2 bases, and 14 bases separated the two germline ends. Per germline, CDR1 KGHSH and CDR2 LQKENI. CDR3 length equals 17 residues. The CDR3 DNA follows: TGTGCCAGCTCACCACCGGGGACACTGGGAGCCTACAATGAGCAGTTCTTC. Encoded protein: CASSPPGTLGAYNEQFF.

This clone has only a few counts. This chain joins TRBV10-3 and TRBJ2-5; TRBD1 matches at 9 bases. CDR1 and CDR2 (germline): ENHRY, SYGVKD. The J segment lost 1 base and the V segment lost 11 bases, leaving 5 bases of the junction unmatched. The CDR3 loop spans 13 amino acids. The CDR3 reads CAATGQGQETQYF. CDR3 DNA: TGTGCCGCCACGGGACAGGGCCAAGAGACCCAGTACTTC.

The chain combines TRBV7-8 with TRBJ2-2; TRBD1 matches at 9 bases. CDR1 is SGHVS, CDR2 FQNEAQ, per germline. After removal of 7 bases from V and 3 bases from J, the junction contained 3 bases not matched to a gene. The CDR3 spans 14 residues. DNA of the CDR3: TGTGCCAGCACTGGGACAGGGTACACCGGGGAGCTGTTTTTT. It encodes CASTGTGYTGELFF.

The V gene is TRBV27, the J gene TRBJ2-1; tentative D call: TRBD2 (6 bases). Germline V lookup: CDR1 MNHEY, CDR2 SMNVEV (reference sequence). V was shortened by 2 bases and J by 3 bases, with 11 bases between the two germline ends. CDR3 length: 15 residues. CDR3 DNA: TGTGCCAGCAGTTTACCGGGAGCTAACTACAATGAGCAGTTCTTC. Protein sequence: CASSLPGANYNEQFF.

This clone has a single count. The CDR3 loop reads CASSLRVVAGDADTQYF. CDR3 coding DNA: TGCGCCAGCAGCCTAAGGGTCGTAGCGGGAGATGCAGATACGCAGTATTTT. V gene TRBV4-1 combines with J gene TRBJ2-3, with 9 bases aligning to TRBD2. Germline V gene lookup returns CDR1 MGHRA and CDR2 YSYEKL. The CDR3 contains 17 residues. J lost 4 bases, V lost 4 bases, and 12 bases had no gene match.

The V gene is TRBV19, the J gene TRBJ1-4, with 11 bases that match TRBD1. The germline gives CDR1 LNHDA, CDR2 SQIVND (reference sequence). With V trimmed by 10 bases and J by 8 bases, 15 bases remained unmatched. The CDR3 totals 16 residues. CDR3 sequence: CATKRGQGVLREKLFF. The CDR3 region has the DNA TGTGCCACGAAAAGGGGACAGGGGGTGTTAAGGGAAAAACTGTTTTTT.

CDR3 in amino acids: CASSRRDRGTGNTIYF. In DNA form, the CDR3 reads TGTGCCAGCAGCCGCCGGGACAGGGGAACTGGAAACACCATATATTTT. This chain uses TRBV7-2 with TRBJ1-3; 10 bases fit TRBD1. The CDR3 totals 16 residues. With 5 bases clipped from V and 2 bases from J, the junction kept 6 bases outside the gene matches. Looked up from germline, CDR1 is SGHTA and CDR2 is FQGNSA.

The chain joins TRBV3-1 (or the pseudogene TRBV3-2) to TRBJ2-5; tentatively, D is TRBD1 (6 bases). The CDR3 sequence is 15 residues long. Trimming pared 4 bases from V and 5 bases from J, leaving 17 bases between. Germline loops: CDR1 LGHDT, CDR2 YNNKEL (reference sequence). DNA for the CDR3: TGTGCCAGCAGCCGGCTGGGGGCCCCGGGGGAGACCCAGTACTTC. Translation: CASSRLGAPGETQYF.